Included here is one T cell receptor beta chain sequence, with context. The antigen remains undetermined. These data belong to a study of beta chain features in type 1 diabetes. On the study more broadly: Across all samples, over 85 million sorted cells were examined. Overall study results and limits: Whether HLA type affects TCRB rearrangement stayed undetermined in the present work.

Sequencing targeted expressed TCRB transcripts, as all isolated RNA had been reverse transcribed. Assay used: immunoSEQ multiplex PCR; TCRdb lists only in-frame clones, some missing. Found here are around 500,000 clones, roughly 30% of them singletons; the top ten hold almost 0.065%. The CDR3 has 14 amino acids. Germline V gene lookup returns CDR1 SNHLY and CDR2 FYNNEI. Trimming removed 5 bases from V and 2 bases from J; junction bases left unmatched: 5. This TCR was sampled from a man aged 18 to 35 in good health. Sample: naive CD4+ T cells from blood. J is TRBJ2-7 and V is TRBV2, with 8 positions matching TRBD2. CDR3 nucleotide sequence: TGTGCCAGCAGTTGGGGACTAGAGACCTACGAGCAGTACTTC. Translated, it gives CASSWGLETYEQYF.